This is a list of T cell receptor beta chains from one sample in a study of cutaneous CD30+ T cell lymphoproliferative disorder and hepatitis E. TCRdb keeps only in-frame clones here, not all; method: immunoSEQ multiplex PCR. Among about 1,100 clones listed, more than 70% were seen once. The sequencing input was skin tissue. The receptors come from a human donor with a cutaneous T cell lymphoproliferative disorder associated with hepatitis E virus. The CDR3 runs from the conserved cysteine through the conserved F or W. D genes are given only for firm matches. The size of a clone is reported for some rows only, either as once, few or many, or as a class for expanded clones.

>-|-|TRBV2|TRBJ1-5
CASNGGWDQPQHF
TGTGCCAGCAACGGGGGATGGGATCAGCCCCAGCATTTT
>TRBD1|-|TRBV28|TRBJ2-3
CASSPGRASLTVSGGDTQYF
TGTGCCAGCAGCCCCGGCCGGGCTTCGCTAACGGTCTCAGGGGGAGATACGCAGTATTTT
>-|-|TRBV5-1|TRBJ2-2
CASSQGDYTGELFF
TGCGCTAGCAGCCAGGGCGACTACACCGGGGAGCTGTTTTTT
>TRBD1|-|TRBV7-8|TRBJ2-7
CASSFADREKHEQYF
TGTGCCAGCAGCTTTGCGGACAGGGAAAAACACGAGCAGTACTTC
>TRBD1|-|TRBV28|TRBJ1-2
CASSFGTGDRGYTF
TGTGCCAGCAGTTTTGGGACAGGGGATCGTGGCTACACCTTC
>TRBD1|-|TRBV19|TRBJ2-7
CASNPSQGAEQYF
TGTGCCAGTAACCCCTCTCAGGGGGCAGAGCAGTACTTC
>TRBD1|-|TRBV19|TRBJ2-7
CASRPGDSLYEQYF
TGTGCCTCTCGACCTGGGGACAGCCTCTACGAGCAGTACTTC
>-|-|TRBV14|TRBJ2-7
CASSQDLSSYEQYF
TGTGCCAGCAGCCAAGATCTCAGCTCCTACGAGCAGTACTTC
>-|-|TRBV19|TRBJ2-1
CASSIDLSSGSSYNEQFF
TGTGCCAGTAGTATAGATCTATCGTCGGGAAGCTCCTACAATGAGCAGTTCTTC
>TRBD1|-|TRBV27|TRBJ1-2
CASSRTGGNYGYTF
TGTGCCAGCAGTAGGACAGGGGGAAACTATGGCTACACCTTC
>TRBD2|-|TRBV4-2|TRBJ2-5
CASSQESASGGAVETQYF
TGTGCCAGCAGCCAAGAGTCGGCTAGCGGGGGGGCCGTGGAGACCCAGTACTTC
>-|-|TRBV29-1|TRBJ2-3
CSVEDRADTQYF
TGCAGCGTTGAAGATAGGGCAGATACGCAGTATTTT
>TRBD1|-|TRBV28|TRBJ2-5
CASSPSGGANPPETQYF
TGTGCCAGCAGTCCGTCAGGGGGCGCGAACCCCCCGGAGACCCAGTACTTC
>-|-|TRBV28|TRBJ1-1
CASSPLRAGWTEAFF
TGTGCCAGCAGCCCCCTAAGAGCAGGGTGGACTGAAGCTTTCTTT
>TRBD1|-|TRBV20-1|TRBJ1-1
CSARATGAFF
TGCAGTGCTAGGGCGACAGGGGCTTTCTTT
>-|-|TRBV7-9|TRBJ1-4
CASSPVGNEKLFF
TGTGCCAGCAGCCCTGTTGGGAATGAAAAACTGTTTTTT
>-|few|TRBV6-4|TRBJ1-5
CASSDQPQHF
TGTGCCAGCAGTGATCAGCCCCAGCATTTT
>-|-|TRBV4-1|TRBJ1-3
CASSQEVWSGNTIYF
TGCGCCAGCAGCCAAGAAGTCTGGAGTGGAAACACCATATATTTT
>TRBD2|-|TRBV9|TRBJ2-1
CASSVGSGGYYNEQFF
TGTGCCAGCAGCGTAGGCAGCGGGGGGTACTATAATGAGCAGTTCTTC
>-|once|TRBV10-1|TRBJ1-1
CASSEGGRNTEAFF
TGCGCCAGCAGTGAAGGGGGACGGAACACTGAAGCTTTCTTT
>TRBD1|few|TRBV28|TRBJ1-3
CASSLSPGQGNTIYF
TGTGCCAGCAGTTTATCCCCGGGACAGGGAAACACCATATATTTT
>-|-|TRBV7-2|TRBJ2-3
CASSILGATDTQYF
TGTGCCAGCAGCATACTAGGTGCGACAGATACGCAGTATTTT
>-|once|TRBV4-2|TRBJ2-3
CASSQEVFGGPRTDTQYF
TGTGCCAGCAGCCAAGAAGTATTCGGGGGGCCTCGCACAGATACGCAGTATTTT
>-|-|TRBV4-3|TRBJ2-1
CASSPSHSSYNEQFF
TGCGCCAGCAGCCCAAGTCATTCCTCCTACAATGAGCAGTTCTTC
>-|-|TRBV27|TRBJ2-7
CASSLLAVPRAYEQYF
TGTGCCAGCAGTCTTTTAGCGGTTCCGAGGGCCTACGAGCAGTACTTC
>-|-|TRBV14|TRBJ1-1
CASSQVIWGDEAFF
TGTGCCAGCAGCCAAGTCATTTGGGGGGATGAAGCTTTCTTT
>TRBD1|-|TRBV10-2|TRBJ1-1
CASTRDRDEAFF
TGCGCCAGCACTCGGGACAGGGACGAAGCTTTCTTT
>-|once|TRBV9|TRBJ2-3
CASSVAGEADTQYF
TGTGCCAGCAGCGTAGCCGGGGAAGCAGATACGCAGTATTTT
>TRBD2|-|TRBV11-2|TRBJ2-7
CASSLEGTSGGSYFPYEQYF
TGTGCCAGCAGCTTAGAGGGGACTAGCGGGGGCTCCTATTTTCCCTACGAGCAGTACTTC
>TRBD1|few|TRBV28|TRBJ1-1
CASRTGVGSEAFF
TGTGCCAGCAGAACAGGGGTAGGATCTGAAGCTTTCTTT
>-|few|TRBV5-1|TRBJ2-5
CASSSGIGETQYF
TGCGCCAGCAGCTCCGGGATAGGAGAGACCCAGTACTTC
>-|-|TRBV23-1|TRBJ1-3
CASSPHEGYIDSPISGNTIYF
TGCGCCAGCAGTCCTCACGAGGGGTACATAGACAGTCCTATCTCTGGAAACACCATATATTTT
>-|-|TRBV5-1|TRBJ1-4
CASSSQGNTNEKLFF
TGCGCCAGCAGCTCCCAGGGTAATACTAATGAAAAACTGTTTTTT
>TRBD2|-|TRBV30|TRBJ2-1
CAFEGLAGNNEQFF
TGTGCCTTCGAGGGGCTAGCGGGGAACAATGAGCAGTTCTTC
>-|-|TRBV19|TRBJ1-1
CASSIRGLYTEAFF
TGTGCCAGTAGTATAAGGGGTCTATACACTGAAGCTTTCTTT
>-|-|TRBV27|TRBJ2-2
CASSKAGELFF
TGTGCCAGCAGTAAGGCCGGGGAGCTGTTTTTT
>-|once|TRBV9|TRBJ2-7
CASSVVLQEPYEQYF
TGTGCCAGCAGCGTGGTCCTTCAGGAGCCCTACGAGCAGTACTTC
>TRBD1|-|TRBV30|TRBJ2-2
CAWGTENTGELFF
TGTGCCTGGGGGACAGAGAACACCGGGGAGCTGTTTTTT
>-|-|TRBV28|TRBJ2-5
CASPPGSGIQETQYF
TGTGCCAGCCCGCCCGGGAGCGGAATCCAAGAGACCCAGTACTTC
>-|-|TRBV5-1|TRBJ2-3
CASKARGYPDTQYF
TGCGCCAGCAAGGCCAGGGGTTATCCAGATACGCAGTATTTT
>TRBD1|-|TRBV6-6|TRBJ1-2
CASSLPGQGHAGYTF
TGTGCCAGCAGTCTTCCGGGACAGGGCCACGCTGGCTACACCTTC
>-|-|TRBV4-3|TRBJ1-1
CASRLKVNTEAFF
TGCGCCAGCAGATTAAAGGTGAACACTGAAGCTTTCTTT